This T cell receptor (beta chain) was found in a study of cytomegalovirus exposure and HLA in healthy donors. Across the whole study: A prior study identified 100 million to 130 million unique TCR beta sequences from about 180 million T cells.

PCR employed 60 Vbeta and 13 Jbeta primers. Clones were sequenced by immunoSEQ multiplex PCR, and TCRdb holds only the in-frame ones, with some missing. This sample has some 120,000 clones, with more than 60% found just once. The V gene's germline CDR1 is SNHLY and CDR2 FYNNEI. The CDR3 totals 12 residues. V shed 6 bases, J shed 6 bases, and the junction held 5 bases outside the gene matches. To note about this clone: The antigen is unknown.

Study results and limitations: Later work found that TCR association rates differed between HLA loci; DRB1 had the most and HLA-C the fewest. Later findings reportedly placed an Asian-associated ancestry cluster below the roughly 730-donor mean for N-insertions. A later analysis showed HLA-associated TCR beta chains outstripping equally common others in clonal expansion.

This receptor was taken from a woman aged 60-70 years in good health and CMV-seropositive. The V call is TRBV2, the J call TRBJ2-7; 7 bases match TRBD1. The material sequenced was PBMCs. The CDR3 nucleotides read TGTGCCAGCAGCACCCCAGGGGGCGAGCAGTACTTC. Translation: CASSTPGGEQYF.